Shown below are 32 T cell receptor beta chains from a single sample sequenced in a study of Ad26.COV2.S vaccination and SARS-CoV-2 variants. Profiling relied on immunoSEQ multiplex PCR, and the TCRdb table lists in-frame clones only, not all of them. In the table there are some 450,000 clones, around 90% of which are singletons. The treatment is: around 19 received Ad26.COV2.S at low or high dose, single or two shots; five or six received placebo; per-sample allocation not given. After the first vaccine or placebo injection, samples were drawn on day 63. The sample was peripheral blood, taken in a trial of Ad26.COV2.S vaccine versus placebo. The source of these receptors is a person between 18 and 65 years old who received the Ad26.COV2.S COVID-19 vaccine or a placebo.

The rearrangement joins TRBV6-5 to TRBJ2-7; D possibly corresponds to TRBD1 (5 bases). Germline V lookup: CDR1 MNHEY, CDR2 SVGAGI. The CDR3 has 12 residues. V gave up 2 bases and J gave up 7 bases, with 9 bases separating them. The CDR3 sequence is CASSYPGPEQYF. The CDR3 nucleotides read TGTGCCAGCAGTTACCCAGGGCCTGAGCAGTACTTC.

This chain joins TRBV2 and TRBJ2-7; 8 bases are shared with TRBD2. In germline, CDR1 is SNHLY, CDR2 FYNNEI. After removal of 6 bases from V and 3 bases from J, the junction contained 4 bases not matched to a gene. The CDR3 loop spans 13 amino acids. The CDR3 spells CASSPGGVYEQYF. The DNA of the CDR3 is TGTGCCAGCAGCCCCGGGGGGGTCTACGAGCAGTACTTC.

The chain recombines TRBV29-1 with TRBJ2-3; 7 nucleotides match TRBD1. J lost 2 bases, V lost 4 bases, and 6 bases had no gene match. The germline V gene has CDR1 SQVTM and CDR2 ANQGSEA. The CDR3 spans 14 residues. DNA for the CDR3: TGCAGCGTTGCCCGGGACAGCAACACAGATACGCAGTATTTT. This codes for CSVARDSNTDTQYF.

V and J are TRBV5-4 and TRBJ2-1; D may be TRBD2 (5 bases). Trimming removed 4 bases from V and 5 bases from J, with 22 bases in between. There are 17 residues in the CDR3. Germline CDR1 SGHNT, CDR2 YYREEE (reference sequence). CDR3 nucleotide sequence: TGTGCCAGCAGCGAAGACGTTGGCGGGTGGGCCGACAATGAGCAGTTCTTC. Amino acid sequence: CASSEDVGGWADNEQFF.

The chain joins TRBV27 to TRBJ1-1; a weak D match, TRBD1 (6 bases). The CDR3 runs to 15 residues. The germline V gene has CDR1 MNHEY and CDR2 SMNVEV (reference sequence). V lost 5 bases to trimming and J lost 5 bases, with 18 bases between them. CDR3 in amino acids: CASSTKQGLATEAFF. In DNA form, the CDR3 reads TGTGCCAGCAGTACTAAACAGGGTTTGGCGACTGAAGCTTTCTTT.

This rearrangement joins TRBV19 to TRBJ2-3, with 8 bases lining up with TRBD1. The CDR3 has 15 amino acids. V was pared by 10 bases and J by 4 bases, with 13 bases of the junction left unmatched. In germline, CDR1 is LNHDA, CDR2 SQIVND (reference sequence). The CDR3 coding sequence is TGTGCCACCCAAAGACAGGGGAACGGCGCAGATACGCAGTATTTT. Protein product: CATQRQGNGADTQYF. The entire variable domain, with the rest obtained from reference TRBV19 and TRBJ2-3, is as follows: DGGITQSPKYLFRKEGQNVTLSCEQNLNHDAMYWYRQDPGQGLRLIYYSQIVNDFQKGDIAEGYSVSREKKESFPLTVTSAQKNPTAFYLCATQRQGNGADTQYFGPGTRLTVL.

V gene TRBV27 combines with J gene TRBJ1-6; D unresolved. From germline, CDR1 is MNHEY and CDR2 SMNVEV (reference sequence). V lost 5 bases to trimming and J lost 0 bases, with 11 bases between them. The CDR3 is 16 residues long. Here the CDR3 reads CASSPRGSSYNSPLHF. Here the CDR3 DNA reads TGTGCCAGCAGTCCCCGAGGGAGCTCCTATAATTCACCCCTCCACTTT.

This clone occurred a few times. This chain joins TRBV28 and TRBJ2-5; no clear D. Per the germline V gene, CDR1 is MDHEN and CDR2 is SYDVKM. This CDR3 contains 13 residues. The V end lost 5 bases, the J end lost 0 bases, and 7 bases lay between the germline ends. The CDR3 is CASSPRNQETQYF. The DNA of the CDR3 is TGTGCCAGCAGTCCGCGAAACCAAGAGACCCAGTACTTC.

This chain connects TRBV7-2 to TRBJ2-7; 8 positions agree with TRBD1. Germline V gene lookup returns CDR1 SGHTA and CDR2 FQGNSA. V lost 5 bases, J lost 4 bases, and 10 bases stayed unmatched. The CDR3 runs 15 residues. The CDR3 DNA sequence: TGTGCCAGCAGCCCCGACAGGGGTTCAAAGTACGAGCAGTACTTC. It encodes CASSPDRGSKYEQYF.

The chain recombines TRBV5-6 with TRBJ1-5; D not certain. In germline, CDR1 is SGHDT, CDR2 YYEEEE. V was clipped by 3 bases and J by 5 bases, with 12 bases between them. The CDR3 runs to 14 residues. CDR3 residues: CASSSATSDQPQHF. CDR3 DNA sequence: TGTGCCAGCAGCTCCGCGACGTCCGATCAGCCCCAGCATTTT.

The chain is built from TRBV4-1 and TRBJ1-5; TRBD1 matches 8 bases. This CDR3 comprises 17 residues. V was clipped by 1 base and J by 2 bases; unmatched bases: 7. Germline CDR1 and CDR2: MGHRA and YSYEKL. The CDR3 protein is CASSQVHDRGGNQPQHF. CDR3 nucleotide sequence: TGCGCCAGCAGCCAAGTCCATGACAGGGGCGGCAATCAGCCCCAGCATTTT.

This chain joins TRBV29-1 and TRBJ2-7, with 7 bases identical to TRBD1. CDR3 length: 11 residues. From germline, CDR1 is SQVTM and CDR2 ANQGSEA. V lost 7 bases and J lost 3; bases outside the gene matches: 3. This chain's CDR3 is CSGRDSYEQYF. The CDR3 nucleotides are TGCAGCGGTAGGGACAGCTACGAGCAGTACTTC.

This chain joins TRBV3-1 (or the pseudogene TRBV3-2) and TRBJ2-1; maybe TRBD1 (6 bases). The CDR3 totals 18 residues. Trimming took off 0 bases at V and 3 bases at J, with 18 bases between the two ends. CDR1 is LGHDT and CDR2 is YNNKEL in the germline V gene (reference sequence). The CDR3 DNA follows: TGTGCCAGCAGCCAAGATCTGGGGGCCAGTCCCTACTACAATGAGCAGTTCTTC. Translation gives CASSQDLGASPYYNEQFF.

The chain couples TRBV11-3 to TRBJ2-1, with D maybe TRBD2 (5 bases). This CDR3 has 16 amino acids. Per the germline V gene, CDR1 is SGHNT and CDR2 is YENEEA. V dropped 1 base and J dropped 0 bases, with 10 bases sitting between them. CDR3: CASSLGGQSSYNEQFF. The CDR3 nucleotides are TGTGCCAGCAGCTTAGGCGGGCAGTCCTCCTACAATGAGCAGTTCTTC.

CDR3: CASSFERGRGPYEQYF. CDR3 bases: TGTGCCAGCAGCTTTGAAAGAGGCAGGGGGCCCTACGAGCAGTACTTC. The rearrangement uses TRBV12-1 and TRBJ2-7; the table calls TRBD1, which could not be checked here. TRBV12-1 is a recognized pseudogene. The CDR3 consists of 16 residues.

This clone has a single count. This rearrangement joins TRBV18 to TRBJ1-2; 9 bases map to TRBD1. Germline CDR1 reads KGHSH; CDR2 reads LQKENI. CDR3 size: 13 residues. The ends lost 8 bases at V and 4 bases at J; junction bases unmatched: 5. CDR3 residues: CASHGQGTYGYTF. The CDR3, as DNA: TGTGCCAGCCATGGACAGGGGACCTATGGCTACACCTTC.

The chain employs TRBV19 and TRBJ2-1; perhaps TRBD1 as D (5 bases). The CDR3 is 13 residues long. Trimming cost V 5 bases and J 3 bases, with 8 bases left between them. Germline CDR1 LNHDA, CDR2 SQIVND (reference sequence). CDR3 sequence (DNA): TGTGCCAGTAGTCCCAGGGACTACAATGAGCAGTTCTTC. This codes for CASSPRDYNEQFF.

This clone came up once. The chain employs TRBV7-8 and TRBJ2-1; a possible D gene is TRBD2 (6 bases). The CDR3 is 14 residues long. Trimming removed 1 base at V and 6 bases at J, with 10 bases between. Germline loops: CDR1 SGHVS, CDR2 FQNEAQ. CDR3 sequence (DNA): TGTGCCAGCAGCTTAGGGGCGGGGTCCAATGAGCAGTTCTTC. Translation: CASSLGAGSNEQFF.

The V and J genes are TRBV15 and TRBJ2-7; 8 bases are shared with TRBD1. V was clipped by 0 bases and J by 2 bases; unmatched bases: 0. The CDR3 runs 14 residues. Germline V CDR1 and CDR2: LNHNV, YYDKDF (reference sequence). CDR3 residues: CATSRETGAYEQYF. CDR3 nucleotide sequence: TGTGCCACCAGCAGAGAGACAGGGGCCTACGAGCAGTACTTC.

This chain joins TRBV5-5 and TRBJ2-2; the D is unclear. This CDR3 has 13 residues. The V end was cut by 1 base, the J end by 6 bases, with 7 bases between. Germline V gene data show CDR1 as SGHKS and CDR2 as YYEKEE (reference sequence). CDR3 amino acids: CASSLYPAGELFF. The DNA of the CDR3 is TGTGCCAGCAGCTTGTACCCAGCCGGGGAGCTGTTTTTT.

The chain couples TRBV9 to TRBJ2-5; 11 bases fit TRBD2. Germline values: CDR1 SGDLS, CDR2 YYNGEE. J lost 5 bases, V lost 0 bases, and 6 bases had no gene match. CDR3 length equals 16 residues. The CDR3 DNA reads as TGTGCCAGCAGCGTAGCGACTAGCGGGAACTGGGAGACCCAGTACTTC. Its protein product is CASSVATSGNWETQYF. Supplemented by reference TRBV9 and TRBJ2-5, the full variable domain reads DSGVTQTPKHLITATGQRVTLRCSPRSGDLSVYWYQQSLDQGLQFLIQYYNGEERAKGNILERFSAQQFPDLHSELNLSSLELGDSALYFCASSVATSGNWETQYFGPGTRLLVL.

The chain's CDR3 is CASSLQGQVYNEQFF. The CDR3 coding sequence is TGTGCCAGCAGCTTACAGGGACAGGTGTACAATGAGCAGTTCTTC. The chain is built from TRBV7-8 and TRBJ2-1, with 8 bases that match TRBD1. Germline V gives CDR1 SGHVS, CDR2 FQNEAQ. Trimming cost V 2 bases and J 4 bases; bases outside gene matches: 4. The CDR3 totals 15 residues.

The gene calls are TRBV19 and TRBJ2-1; TRBD2 matches at 13 bases. Germline CDR1 and CDR2: LNHDA and SQIVND (reference sequence). Losses at the gene ends were 9 bases for V and 7 bases for J; bases not matched to a gene: 18. This CDR3 spans 18 amino acids. This CDR3 is CASDTGLAGVGFWNEQFF. The CDR3 nucleotides are TGTGCCAGCGACACAGGACTAGCGGGAGTGGGGTTCTGGAATGAGCAGTTCTTC.

This rearrangement joins TRBV29-1 to TRBJ2-6; D is ambiguous. The CDR3 has 15 residues. Between the trimmed V and J ends, which lost 4 bases and 0 bases, there was a span of 10 bases. The germline CDR1 and CDR2 sequences are SQVTM and ANQGSEA. CDR3 DNA: TGCAGCGTTGGTGCGGCAGACTCTGGGGCCAACGTCCTGACTTTC. Its translation is CSVGAADSGANVLTF.

The V and J genes are TRBV4-2 and TRBJ2-2, with 8 bases matching TRBD1. V lost 2 bases to trimming and J lost 2 bases; unmatched junction nucleotides: 1. The CDR3 spans 15 residues. Germline CDR1 LGHNA, CDR2 YNFKEQ. The CDR3 region is CASSQSGGNTGELFF. Here the CDR3 DNA reads TGTGCCAGCAGCCAATCAGGGGGCAACACCGGGGAGCTGTTTTTT.

The J gene is TRBJ2-7, the V gene TRBV10-1; perhaps D is TRBD1 or TRBD2 (6 bases each). The CDR3 is 13 residues long. Trimming stripped 4 bases from V and 5 bases from J, with 12 bases between. Germline CDR1 is WNHNN and CDR2 is SYGVQD (reference sequence). CDR3 DNA: TGCGCCAGCAGTGCGGGGGCGCTGGACGAGCAGTACTTC. Protein: CASSAGALDEQYF.

This rearrangement joins TRBV6-6 to TRBJ2-7; D possibly corresponds to TRBD1 (5 bases). From germline, CDR1 is MNHNY and CDR2 SVGAGI (reference sequence). The CDR3 extends over 12 amino acids. Between the trimmed V and J ends, which lost 5 bases and 6 bases, there was a span of 11 bases. CDR3 amino acids: CASSSQTAEQYF. The CDR3, as DNA: TGTGCCAGCAGTAGTCAGACAGCCGAGCAGTACTTC.

V and J are TRBV5-1 and TRBJ2-1, with a tentative D call TRBD2 (7 bases). CDR3 length: 13 residues. CDR1 SGHRS and CDR2 YFSETQ come from the germline V gene. V lost 7 bases to trimming and J lost 5 bases, with 13 bases between them. The CDR3 DNA is TGCGCCAGCGGCAGGGGACTAAACAATGAGCAGTTCTTC. As protein: CASGRGLNNEQFF.

The genes are TRBV29-1 and TRBJ2-5; weak D call: TRBD1 (5 bases). The germline V gene encodes CDR1 SQVTM and CDR2 ANQGSEA. The germline V and J ends were trimmed by 3 bases and 5 bases, with 7 bases remaining between them. The CDR3 sequence is 11 residues long. The CDR3 loop reads CSVETVETQYF. CDR3 sequence (DNA): TGCAGCGTTGAGACAGTGGAGACCCAGTACTTC.

The V call is TRBV18, the J call TRBJ1-3; TRBD1 matches at 8 bases. Looked up from germline, CDR1 is KGHSH and CDR2 is LQKENI. V shed 6 bases and J 0 bases; nucleotides not matched to a gene: 7. The CDR3 has 16 residues. The CDR3 DNA follows: TGTGCCAGCTCGCTCGGGGGACAGGTCTCTGGAAACACCATATATTTT. This gives the protein CASSLGGQVSGNTIYF.

The chain combines TRBV10-3 with TRBJ1-2; D gene ambiguous. Trimming stripped 3 bases from V and 4 bases from J, with 15 bases between. The germline gives CDR1 ENHRY, CDR2 SYGVKD. The CDR3 is made up of 15 amino acids. DNA for the CDR3: TGTGCCATCAGTGACCCCTCGGCAGGCGTCTATGGCTACACCTTC. It specifies CAISDPSAGVYGYTF.

The V and J genes are TRBV5-5 and TRBJ2-5; D might be TRBD1 (5 bases). The CDR3 is made up of 13 amino acids. V was pared by 5 bases and J by 6 bases, with 14 bases between. Looked up from germline, CDR1 is SGHKS and CDR2 is YYEKEE (reference sequence). CDR3 protein: CASRVGELQTQYF. Here the CDR3 DNA reads TGTGCCAGCAGGGTAGGGGAATTACAGACCCAGTACTTC.